The T cell receptor (beta chain) under discussion was sequenced for a study of T cell repertoires in cytomegalovirus infection. In the study overall: CMV epitopes used comprised recently identified HLA-C-restricted ones and well-studied HLA-B-restricted ones.

Germline trimming cut 0 bases from V and 3 bases from J; bases unmatched to any gene: 4. CDR1 SEHNR and CDR2 FQNEAQ come from the germline V gene (reference sequence). The CDR3 extends over 15 amino acids. This clonotype was found a few times. The antigen is unknown. TCRdb redid the calling of the reads with MiXCR, one entry per CDR3 protein. The repertoire has approximately 89,000 distinct CDR3 sequences, 20% to 30% of them found once; the top ten carry roughly 50%. This receptor was obtained from a human donor in good health (CMV status not recorded). Some clones in this sample may be carry-over from other donors' samples. The rearrangement joins TRBV7-9 to TRBJ2-5, with 7 bases fitting TRBD2. The sample in question was CD8+ T cells from cultured PBMCs, obtained from culture after CMV antigen stimulation. CDR3 DNA: TGTGCCAGCAGCTTAGCTAGCGGGTCCGAAGAGACCCAGTACTTC. Protein product: CASSLASGSEETQYF.